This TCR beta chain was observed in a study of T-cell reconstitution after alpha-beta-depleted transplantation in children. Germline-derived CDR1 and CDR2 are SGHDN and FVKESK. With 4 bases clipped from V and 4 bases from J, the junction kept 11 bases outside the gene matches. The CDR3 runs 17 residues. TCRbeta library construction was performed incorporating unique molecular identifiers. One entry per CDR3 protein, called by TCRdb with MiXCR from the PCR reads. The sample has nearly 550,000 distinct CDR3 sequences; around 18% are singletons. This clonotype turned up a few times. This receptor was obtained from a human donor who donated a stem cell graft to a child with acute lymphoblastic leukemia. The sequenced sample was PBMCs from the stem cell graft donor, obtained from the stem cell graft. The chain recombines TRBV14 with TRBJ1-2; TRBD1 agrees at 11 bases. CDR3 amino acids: CASSPTRPGQGGYGYTF. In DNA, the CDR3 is TGTGCCAGCAGCCCCACCAGACCGGGACAGGGGGGCTATGGCTACACCTTC.